This T cell receptor beta chain was found in a study of blood T cell repertoires in COVID-19 (dated by TCRdb to 2018 to 2020). Study-level background: Samples covering the acute and convalescent phases of COVID-19 were provided by collaborators in the United States, Italy and Spain. HLA class I and class II types, where available, came from metadata supplied by the sample provider rather than from assay-based typing. The material from the prospective study consisted of cDNA or gDNA derived from T cells, B-cell-depleted T cells, or PBMCs. Deeply sampled blood TCRbeta repertoires from subjects exposed to, actively infected with, or recovered from COVID-19 were included in the dataset. Samples were obtained from the ongoing ImmuneRACE study (first 160 participants) and from about 1,300 subjects provided by 6 global collaborators. Sample metadata almost always included a de-identified subject ID, COVID-19 status, age in years and sex. The repertoires were released in a freely available public database intended as a resource for research on the immune response to SARS-CoV-2. What the research found in general, with its limitations: Clinical and demographic metadata were provided uncurated, with the amount varying by source and participant.

A remark on this clone: It has no known antigen specificity. Qualities for individual bases were not recorded, and no much larger clone is one base off.

TCRbeta CDR3 regions were amplified from genomic DNA using the immunoSEQ Assay, a bias-controlled multiplex PCR. As for the original processing: The number of nucleated cells in each sample was estimated by amplification of reference gene primers within the assay. To quantify the absolute abundance of each unique TCRbeta CDR3 rearrangement, sequence reads were collapsed and filtered. For each sample, productive Simpson clonality was calculated as the square root of Simpson's diversity index across productive rearrangements. The immuneACCESS repertoire file appears here via TCRdb, limited to in-frame rearrangements. These files lack a portion of the clones; in checked studies, under half of the deficit traces to unresolved V genes, and the cause of the others is not known. The V and J calls and clone size were taken over from that table, and D and trimming were inferred from the DNA. This sample holds under 300,000 clones; around 82% were observed only once. Together, the top ten hold 4.5% to 6% of the sample.

Whole blood was collected in K2EDTA tubes by collaborating institutions according to the institutions' own protocols. For TCRbeta analysis, collaborator samples were shipped as frozen whole blood, as isolated PBMCs, or as DNA extracted from either sample type. V drops 4 bases and J drops 3 bases, leaving 14 bases in between. From a lookup of the germline V gene, CDR1 and CDR2 are SNHLY and FYNNEI. The CDR3 sequence holds 15 residues, the cysteine and phenylalanine included. Only CDR3 DNA remains: 45 bases, in frame from the first base. The receptor chain draws on TRBV2 and TRBJ2-3; TRBD2 is possibly the D segment (5 matching bases). This TCR came from a woman aged 80 or older with active or convalescent COVID-19. The sequenced material came from peripheral blood. The DNA sequence follows: TGTGCCAGCAGTGGGACTCCCATCCGGACAGATACGCAGTATTTT. Its product reads: CASSGTPIRTDTQYF. Outside the CDR3, residues come from the reference TRBV2 and TRBJ2-3 proteins, so the full variable domain is: EPEVTQTPSHQVTQMGQEVILRCVPISNHLYFYWYRQILGQKVEFLVSFYNNEISEKSEIFDDQFSVERPDGSNFTLKIRSTKLEDSAMYFCASSGTPIRTDTQYFGPGTRLTVL.